The 26 T cell receptor beta chains in this list originate from one sample, sequenced in a study of blood T cell repertoires in COVID-19. TCRdb's copy holds only in-frame clones and misses some; the assay was immunoSEQ multiplex PCR. The table shows over 200,000 clones, with about 86% occurring only once. What was sequenced was peripheral blood. Every receptor here comes from a woman aged 30 to 39 who had recovered from COVID-19.

The chain combines TRBV7-7 with TRBJ2-5, with TRBD1 matching over 10 bases. The length of the CDR3 is 18 residues. Germline values: CDR1 SSHAT, CDR2 FNYEAQ (reference sequence). V was clipped by 2 bases and J by 3 bases; unmatched bases: 12. This chain's CDR3 is CASSLPFTLGQGKETQYF. The DNA for the CDR3 is TGTGCCAGCAGCTTACCCTTTACCCTGGGACAGGGGAAAGAGACCCAGTACTTC.

The V and J genes are TRBV12-5 and TRBJ2-6; TRBD1 matches 9 bases. V dropped 2 bases and J dropped 0; count of bases not matched to a gene: 8. There are 19 residues in the CDR3. Germline values: CDR1 LGHNT, CDR2 FRNRAP. CDR3: CASGLTRTGVLSGANVLTF. The CDR3 nucleotides are TGTGCTAGTGGTTTGACCCGGACAGGGGTACTCTCTGGGGCCAACGTCCTGACTTTC.

The gene calls are TRBV3-1 (or the pseudogene TRBV3-2) and TRBJ2-7; no clear D gene. Germline CDR1 reads LGHDT; CDR2 reads YNNKEL (reference sequence). The CDR3 length is 15 residues. The V end was cut by 4 bases, the J end by 1 base, with 14 bases between. The DNA of the CDR3 is TGTGCCAGCAGCCCCCCGGAGACTCCGTCCTACGAGCAGTACTTC. Translated, it gives CASSPPETPSYEQYF.

The CDR3 reads CASSSRGGTGNTEAFF. For the CDR3, the DNA is TGTGCCAGCAGTTCCAGGGGGGGGACAGGGAACACTGAAGCTTTCTTT. This chain uses TRBV6-2 or TRBV6-3 with TRBJ1-1, with 8 nucleotides matching TRBD1. Germline CDR1 is MNHEY and CDR2 is SVGEGT. V was pared by 4 bases and J by 1 base, with 8 bases of the junction left unmatched. This CDR3 spans 16 amino acids.

This clone was seen more than once but under ten times. The chain combines TRBV5-4 with TRBJ1-2; TRBD1 aligns across 7 bases. Unmatched junction bases numbered 11, after V lost 7 bases and J lost 8 bases. This CDR3 comprises 13 residues. The germline gives CDR1 SGHNT, CDR2 YYREEE (reference sequence). The CDR3 DNA reads as TGTGCCAGCGGATCAATTACAGGGGCCGGCTACACCTTC. Protein: CASGSITGAGYTF.

The rearrangement uses TRBV3-1 (or the pseudogene TRBV3-2) and TRBJ1-2; D is unresolved. This CDR3 contains 14 residues. V gave up 2 bases and J gave up 4 bases, with 11 bases separating them. CDR1 LGHDT and CDR2 YNNKEL come from the germline V gene (reference sequence). In nucleotides, the CDR3 is TGTGCCAGCAGCCAATTCGGTCTTGGCTATGGCTACACCTTC. Translating gives CASSQFGLGYGYTF.

The chain carries TRBV20-1 and TRBJ2-5; 8 positions agree with TRBD2. The germline CDR1 and CDR2 sequences are DFQATT and SNEGSKA (reference sequence). CDR3 length: 13 amino acids. The V segment lost 3 bases and the J segment 5 bases; nucleotides outside the gene matches: 5. This CDR3 is CSASWLAGETQYF. The CDR3 DNA follows: TGCAGTGCTAGTTGGCTAGCGGGTGAGACCCAGTACTTC.

V is TRBV29-1 and J is TRBJ2-2; TRBD1 matches at 8 bases. CDR1 is SQVTM, CDR2 ANQGSEA, per germline. The ends lost 6 bases at V and 4 bases at J; junction bases unmatched: 4. CDR3 size: 13 residues. Written as DNA, the CDR3 is TGCAGCGTCCAGGGGGCCCTCACCGGGGAGCTGTTTTTT. Translated: CSVQGALTGELFF.

The chain employs TRBV3-1 (or the pseudogene TRBV3-2) and TRBJ1-1; the D is unclear. Germline loops: CDR1 LGHDT, CDR2 YNNKEL (reference sequence). V lost 2 bases and J lost 2, with 6 bases in between. CDR3 length: 13 amino acids. CDR3 protein: CASSQLANTEAFF. The CDR3 DNA reads as TGTGCCAGCAGCCAACTGGCTAACACTGAAGCTTTCTTT.

This clone has only a few counts. The chain has TRBV6-4 and TRBJ2-7; the D gene is possibly TRBD1 (5 bases). V dropped 10 bases and J dropped 6 bases, with 16 bases sitting between them. The V gene's germline CDR1 is MRHNA and CDR2 SNTAGT. CDR3 length equals 12 residues. The CDR3 region is CAIQGTPLEQYF. As DNA, the CDR3 is TGTGCCATCCAGGGTACCCCCCTCGAGCAGTACTTC.

This clone was observed a single time. J is TRBJ2-7 and V is TRBV6-5; TRBD1 might be the D (6 bases). Germline-derived CDR1 and CDR2 are MNHEY and SVGAGI. V dropped 7 bases and J dropped 1 base, with 17 bases sitting between them. This CDR3 comprises 15 residues. This CDR3 reads CASIPLGQGSYEQYF. The CDR3 DNA reads as TGTGCCAGCATCCCGTTGGGGCAGGGGTCCTACGAGCAGTACTTC.

The chain is built from TRBV19 and TRBJ2-7; 9 bases align to TRBD1. CDR1 LNHDA and CDR2 SQIVND come from the germline V gene (reference sequence). The CDR3 runs 15 residues. V trimming: 6 bases; J trimming: 4 bases; junction bases outside the gene matches: 10. The CDR3 here is CASSTGGANLYEQYF. CDR3 in DNA: TGTGCCAGTAGCACAGGGGGCGCGAATCTATACGAGCAGTACTTC. Full variable domain (missing parts from reference TRBV19 and TRBJ2-7): DGGITQSPKYLFRKEGQNVTLSCEQNLNHDAMYWYRQDPGQGLRLIYYSQIVNDFQKGDIAEGYSVSREKKESFPLTVTSAQKNPTAFYLCASSTGGANLYEQYFGPGTRLTVT.

This chain joins TRBV19 and TRBJ1-1, with 7 nucleotides matching TRBD1. CDR1 is LNHDA, CDR2 SQIVND, per germline (reference sequence). V was pared by 4 bases and J by 1 base, with 9 bases of the junction left unmatched. The CDR3 totals 16 residues. This CDR3 reads CASSRGWGQTNTEAFF. The CDR3 nucleotides read TGTGCCAGTAGTAGAGGTTGGGGACAGACGAACACTGAAGCTTTCTTT.

This chain links TRBV4-1 with TRBJ2-5; D perhaps matches TRBD2 (7 bases). Between the trimmed V and J ends, which lost 1 base and 4 bases, there was a span of 16 bases. This CDR3 region has 16 residues. Germline values: CDR1 MGHRA, CDR2 YSYEKL. The chain's CDR3 is CASSQGRGGAGETQYF. CDR3 sequence (DNA): TGCGCCAGCAGCCAAGGACGTGGGGGGGCCGGAGAGACCCAGTACTTC.

This clone was picked up a small number of times. The chain has TRBV6-1 and TRBJ2-5; 9 bases fit TRBD2. V shed 0 bases and J 2 bases; nucleotides not matched to a gene: 4. CDR3 length: 16 amino acids. In germline, CDR1 is MNHNS, CDR2 SASEGT. The chain's CDR3 is CASSEASAGGQETQYF. The CDR3 DNA reads TGTGCCAGCAGTGAAGCATCAGCGGGGGGACAAGAGACCCAGTACTTC.

The chain combines TRBV6-5 with TRBJ1-2; D is possibly TRBD1 (5 bases). Trimming shortened V by 11 bases and J by 7 bases, and 14 bases separated the two germline ends. Germline loops: CDR1 MNHEY, CDR2 SVGAGI. CDR3 length equals 11 residues. In DNA, the CDR3 is TGTGCCTCCCAGGGTTCAAGTGGCTACACCTTC. Its protein product is CASQGSSGYTF.

The CDR3 DNA sequence: TGTGCCAGCAGTTCTGGCGGGGACTCTTCGGGAGGCTACACCTTC. Amino acids: CASSSGGDSSGGYTF. The V and J genes are TRBV28 and TRBJ1-2, with TRBD1 as a possible D gene (5 bases). Germline V gives CDR1 MDHEN, CDR2 SYDVKM. V lost 4 bases and J 8 bases, leaving 20 bases between the germline ends. CDR3 length: 15 amino acids.

The rearrangement joins TRBV19 to TRBJ1-5, with TRBD1 matching 10 bases. Germline assignment: CDR1 LNHDA and CDR2 SQIVND (reference sequence). The CDR3 sequence is 16 residues long. Losses at the gene ends were 5 bases for V and 0 bases for J; bases not matched to a gene: 4. The CDR3 here is CASSADRGRSNQPQHF. The DNA for the CDR3 is TGTGCCAGTAGTGCTGACAGGGGGCGTAGCAATCAGCCCCAGCATTTT.

The chain recombines TRBV3-1 (or the pseudogene TRBV3-2) with TRBJ1-1, with D perhaps TRBD1 (6 bases). Between the trimmed V and J ends, which lost 6 bases and 7 bases, there was a span of 15 bases. From germline, CDR1 is LGHDT and CDR2 YNNKEL (reference sequence). The CDR3 consists of 13 residues. CDR3 sequence reads: CASSNRAGGEAFF. CDR3 coding DNA: TGTGCCAGCAGTAACAGGGCTGGGGGTGAAGCTTTCTTT.

The count of this clone is one. V usage is TRBV14 and J usage is TRBJ1-1; D not resolved. Germline values: CDR1 SGHDN, CDR2 FVKESK. V gave up 0 bases and J gave up 1 base, with 9 bases separating them. The CDR3 totals 15 residues. CDR3: CASSQDTDSNTEAFF. DNA of the CDR3: TGTGCCAGCAGCCAAGATACAGATTCGAACACTGAAGCTTTCTTT.

The J gene is TRBJ1-2, the V gene TRBV5-4; TRBD1 matches at 7 bases. The CDR3 loop spans 12 amino acids. Trimming at V came to 4 bases and at J to 12 bases, leaving 9 bases not matched to a gene. Looked up from germline, CDR1 is SGHNT and CDR2 is YYREEE (reference sequence). The CDR3: CASSRGGTANTF. Here the CDR3 DNA reads TGTGCCAGCAGCCGGGGTGGGACAGCGAACACCTTC.

J is TRBJ1-2 and V is TRBV3-1 (or the pseudogene TRBV3-2); the D is unclear. From germline, CDR1 is LGHDT and CDR2 YNNKEL (reference sequence). Trimming stripped 2 bases from V and 1 base from J, with 5 bases between. CDR3 length: 13 amino acids. The CDR3 bases are TGTGCCAGCAGCCAACAGGTTAACTATGGCTACACCTTC. The encoded protein is CASSQQVNYGYTF.

The chain links TRBV7-6 to TRBJ2-3; 10 bases agree with TRBD1. The junction had 8 bases not matched to a gene; V was cut back by 5 bases and J by 3 bases. Germline V gene sequence: CDR1 SGHVS, CDR2 FNYEAQ. The length of the CDR3 is 16 residues. In DNA, the CDR3 is TGTGCCAGCAGCACCAGACAGGGGGCGAGTACAGATACGCAGTATTTT. Its protein product is CASSTRQGASTDTQYF.

The chain employs TRBV18 and TRBJ1-1; D uncertain. The germline V gene encodes CDR1 KGHSH and CDR2 LQKENI. The CDR3 spans 13 residues. Trimming pared 6 bases from V and 5 bases from J, leaving 13 bases between. Written as DNA, the CDR3 is TGTGCCAGCTCGGTCAAGGGCGGGACTGAAGCTTTCTTT. This sequence encodes CASSVKGGTEAFF. Full variable domain (remainder filled in from reference TRBV18 and TRBJ1-1): NAGVMQNPRHLVRRRGQEARLRCSPMKGHSHVYWYRQLPEEGLKFMVYLQKENIIDESGMPKERFSAEFPKEGPSILRIQQVVRGDSAAYFCASSVKGGTEAFFGQGTRLTVV.

The rearrangement uses TRBV18 and TRBJ2-2, with 12 bases identical to TRBD2. Germline V gene sequence: CDR1 KGHSH, CDR2 LQKENI. V lost 3 bases and J lost 0; bases outside the gene matches: 14. The CDR3 covers 21 residues. The CDR3 sequence is CASSPLLPLAGGTPNTGELFF. DNA for the CDR3: TGTGCCAGCTCACCCCTCCTTCCACTAGCGGGGGGAACTCCGAACACCGGGGAGCTGTTTTTT.

V gene TRBV5-4 combines with J gene TRBJ2-3, with D uncertain. Trimming removed 8 bases at V and 2 bases at J, with 9 bases between. Germline CDR1 reads SGHNT; CDR2 reads YYREEE (reference sequence). The CDR3 sequence is 12 residues long. CDR3 coding DNA: TGTGCCAGAGGAGTTTTCACAGATACGCAGTATTTT. Protein: CARGVFTDTQYF.